Given below is one T cell receptor (beta chain) in context. Its target is not known. Profiled with immunoSEQ multiplex PCR; TCRdb holds only in-frame clones, not every one. The sample yields 50,000 to 70,000 clones, under 85% seen once. Documented time point: week 47, end of study. All doses held 300 ug of mutant IDH1 20-mer peptide, with topical imiquimod. The data derive from a study of a mutant IDH1 vaccine in newly diagnosed glioma. Study at large: Following radiotherapy alone, or alongside temozolomide cycles, vaccination was started after an interval of 4-6 weeks.

CDR1 is SGHRS and CDR2 is YFSETQ in the germline V gene. The V segment lost 1 base and the J segment 1 base; nucleotides outside the gene matches: 5. This CDR3 is built from 16 residues. Study results and limitations: Alterations occurring in top peripheral T cell clonotypes seemed unrelated to pseudoprogression.

The sample here was PBMCs, taken from a glioma patient whose treatment included an IDH1 peptide vaccine. This rearrangement joins TRBV5-1 to TRBJ2-3; TRBD1 matches 8 bases. The source of this sequence is a woman aged 45-65 years with glioma. CDR3 in DNA: TGCGCCAGCAGCTTGCAGGGGGCTTTGGGCACAGATACGCAGTATTTT. Its translation is CASSLQGALGTDTQYF.